These 20 T cell receptor beta chains were sequenced from one sample in a study of blood T cell repertoires in COVID-19. TCRdb keeps only in-frame clones here, not all; method: immunoSEQ multiplex PCR. Of 650,000 to 800,000 clones in the sample, 80% to 90% were seen once. The sample taken for sequencing was peripheral blood. The source of these receptors is a woman younger than 35 with acute or convalescent COVID-19.

Here the CDR3 DNA reads TGTGCCAGCAGCGCAGTCTCCTATAATTCACCCCTCCACTTT. Its protein product is CASSAVSYNSPLHF. The chain links TRBV9 to TRBJ1-6; D not resolved. CDR1 and CDR2 from the germline V gene are SGDLS and YYNGEE. Deletions cut 3 bases from V and 0 bases from J, with 4 bases between. This CDR3 is 14 amino acids long. The full variable domain, with the rest looked up from reference TRBV9 and TRBJ1-6, is DSGVTQTPKHLITATGQRVTLRCSPRSGDLSVYWYQQSLDQGLQFLIQYYNGEERAKGNILERFSAQQFPDLHSELNLSSLELGDSALYFCASSAVSYNSPLHFGNGTRLTVT.

The chain uses TRBV2 and TRBJ1-4; 8 bases match TRBD1. The CDR3 length is 13 residues. Trimming took 5 bases from V and 8 from J; bases not matched to a gene: 4. Germline V gives CDR1 SNHLY, CDR2 FYNNEI. The CDR3: CASSLQGGEKLFF. CDR3 DNA: TGTGCCAGCAGTTTACAGGGGGGCGAAAAACTGTTTTTT.

The chain combines TRBV6-1 with TRBJ1-2; maybe TRBD1 (6 bases). The V and J ends lost 0 bases and 7 bases respectively, with 15 bases between them. The CDR3 has 15 amino acids. CDR1 is MNHNS, CDR2 SASEGT, per germline. The CDR3 region is CASSEANRVYSGYTF. CDR3 in DNA: TGTGCCAGCAGTGAAGCGAACAGGGTTTATAGTGGCTACACCTTC.

V usage is TRBV6-1 and J usage is TRBJ1-3, with a tentative D call TRBD1 (5 bases). The length of the CDR3 is 15 residues. Between the trimmed V and J ends, which lost 5 bases and 0 bases, there was a span of 11 bases. Germline V gives CDR1 MNHNS, CDR2 SASEGT. The CDR3: CASSRGGSSGNTIYF. For the CDR3, the DNA is TGTGCCAGCAGTAGGGGCGGGAGCTCTGGAAACACCATATATTTT.

V and J are TRBV4-3 and TRBJ2-2; D call uncertain. CDR3 length equals 15 residues. The germline CDR1 and CDR2 sequences are LGHNA and YSLEER. V gave up 1 base and J gave up 4 bases, with 10 bases separating them. The chain's CDR3 is CASSQALEITGELFF. In nucleotides, the CDR3 is TGCGCCAGCAGCCAAGCCCTAGAGATCACCGGGGAGCTGTTTTTT.

The chain carries TRBV7-2 and TRBJ1-4; D is perhaps TRBD1 (6 bases). Trimming shortened V by 4 bases and J by 7 bases, and 16 bases separated the two germline ends. There are 15 residues in the CDR3. Germline-derived CDR1 and CDR2 are SGHTA and FQGNSA. CDR3 loop: CASSYRVILGEKLFF. The CDR3 coding sequence is TGTGCCAGCAGCTACAGGGTTATTTTAGGTGAAAAACTGTTTTTT.

V and J are TRBV10-3 and TRBJ1-1, with 9 bases that match TRBD1. Germline V gene data show CDR1 as ENHRY and CDR2 as SYGVKD. Germline trimming cut 0 bases from V and 3 bases from J; bases unmatched to any gene: 11. This CDR3 spans 18 amino acids. DNA of the CDR3: TGTGCCATCAGTGAGTCGGAGTCAACGGACAGGGGTGACACTGAAGCTTTCTTT. Its protein product is CAISESESTDRGDTEAFF.

J is TRBJ1-6 and V is TRBV6-5; 10 bases fit TRBD1. The CDR3 sequence is 15 residues long. V lost 7 bases to trimming and J lost 9 bases; unmatched junction nucleotides: 9. Per the germline V gene, CDR1 is MNHEY and CDR2 is SVGAGI. In nucleotides, the CDR3 is TGTGCCAGCACCAAGACAGGGGGCGCGTTTTCACCCCTCCACTTT. Translated, it gives CASTKTGGAFSPLHF.

The chain links TRBV4-1 to TRBJ1-3, with D tentatively TRBD1 (5 bases). Germline CDR1 and CDR2: MGHRA and YSYEKL. The V gene lost 1 base and the J gene lost 10 bases, with 11 bases spanning the gap. The CDR3 loop spans 13 amino acids. CDR3 in amino acids: CASSQGKGITIYF. DNA for the CDR3: TGCGCCAGCAGCCAAGGCAAGGGGATAACCATATATTTT.

The chain links TRBV7-9 to TRBJ2-3, with 7 bases that match TRBD1. The CDR3 length is 15 residues. V shed 6 bases and J 1 base; nucleotides not matched to a gene: 7. From germline, CDR1 is SEHNR and CDR2 FQNEAQ (reference sequence). The DNA for the CDR3 is TGTGCCAGCAGTTTCGGACAGGCAGGCACAGATACGCAGTATTTT. It codes for CASSFGQAGTDTQYF.

Only one count was recorded for this clone. The chain uses TRBV9 and TRBJ2-7; D remains ambiguous. The CDR3 contains 13 residues. Germline V CDR1 and CDR2: SGDLS, YYNGEE. V was clipped by 0 bases and J by 3 bases, with 7 bases between them. CDR3: CASSVAEFYEQYF. CDR3 in DNA: TGTGCCAGCAGCGTAGCTGAGTTCTACGAGCAGTACTTC.

This clone was recorded once. The chain combines TRBV19 with TRBJ1-2; possibly TRBD1 for D (6 bases). V lost 4 bases to trimming and J lost 6 bases, with 15 bases between them. CDR1 and CDR2 (germline): LNHDA, SQIVND (reference sequence). This CDR3 has 14 amino acids. Here the CDR3 reads CASSTYTGKDGYTF. The DNA of the CDR3 is TGTGCCAGTAGTACATATACAGGGAAGGATGGCTACACCTTC.

For the CDR3, the DNA is TGTGCCTGGAGTGTTGGTCAGGGGTTCTATGGCTACACCTTC. Translating gives CAWSVGQGFYGYTF. The rearrangement links TRBV30 to TRBJ1-2; D might be TRBD1 (6 bases). Trimming left V 0 bases short and J 4 bases short, with 12 bases between. This CDR3 comprises 14 residues. Germline-derived CDR1 and CDR2 are GTSNPN and SVGIG (reference sequence).

This sequence joins TRBV4-1 and TRBJ1-1; 8 nucleotides agree with TRBD1. The V gene end was trimmed by 3 bases and the J gene end by 2 bases; junction bases not matched to a gene: 14. CDR3 size: 18 residues. In germline, CDR1 is MGHRA, CDR2 YSYEKL. CDR3 sequence reads: CASSHPNTRGRGNTEAFF. CDR3 coding DNA: TGCGCCAGCAGCCACCCCAATACCAGGGGGCGTGGAAACACTGAAGCTTTCTTT.

The chain is built from TRBV11-3 and TRBJ2-2; D not resolved. The CDR3 is 18 amino acids. Germline values: CDR1 SGHNT, CDR2 YENEEA. V lost 0 bases, J lost 3 bases, and 17 bases lay in between. Here the CDR3 DNA reads TGTGCCAGCAGCTTAGAGTGGTTGCATAACATCGACACCGGGGAGCTGTTTTTT. Translated: CASSLEWLHNIDTGELFF.

This chain links TRBV5-1 with TRBJ1-2; TRBD1 is a possible D gene (6 bases). The CDR3 extends over 16 amino acids. V dropped 0 bases and J dropped 3 bases, with 15 bases sitting between them. CDR1 SGHRS and CDR2 YFSETQ come from the germline V gene. The CDR3, as DNA: TGCGCCAGCAGCTTGGCCGCAGGGGCGGACGACTATGGCTACACCTTC. Protein product: CASSLAAGADDYGYTF.

The chain employs TRBV7-2 and TRBJ2-3; TRBD2 matches 9 bases. Germline-derived CDR1 and CDR2 are SGHTA and FQGNSA. After removal of 1 base from V and 0 bases from J, the junction contained 11 bases not matched to a gene. CDR3 length: 19 residues. For the CDR3, the DNA is TGTGCCAGCAGCTTAGACGTTGCGGGGGGGTTGACTAGCACAGATACGCAGTATTTT. Its protein is CASSLDVAGGLTSTDTQYF.

The rearrangement uses TRBV24-1 and TRBJ2-3; 16 bases match TRBD2. The CDR3 covers 19 residues. Trimming at V came to 2 bases and at J to 3 bases, leaving 7 bases not matched to a gene. Germline V gene data show CDR1 as KGHDR and CDR2 as SFDVKD. The CDR3 coding sequence is TGTGCCACCAGTGATTCCGGGACTAGCGGGGGGGCCGGGACAGATACGCAGTATTTT. Translation gives CATSDSGTSGGAGTDTQYF.

This clone appeared a single time. The J gene is TRBJ2-5, the V gene TRBV7-6; D ambiguous. Germline lookup yields CDR1 SGHVS and CDR2 FNYEAQ. The CDR3 has 11 residues. The germline V and J ends were trimmed by 5 bases and 5 bases, with 6 bases remaining between them. For the CDR3, the DNA is TGTGCCAGCAGCCCACGGGAGACCCAGTACTTC. Protein: CASSPRETQYF.

The chain employs TRBV18 and TRBJ1-2, with D hard to call. The CDR3 totals 20 residues. Looked up from germline, CDR1 is KGHSH and CDR2 is LQKENI. Between the trimmed V and J ends, which lost 2 bases and 0 bases, there was a span of 25 bases. The CDR3 DNA follows: TGTGCCAGCTCACCATACAGAGTAACAGCTATCTTACACTCTAACTATGGCTACACCTTC. Encoded protein: CASSPYRVTAILHSNYGYTF.